Sequencing of this T cell receptor beta chain was carried out in a study of neurological immune-mediated disorders. General study points: It was HTLV-1-associated myelopathy that showed the most TCR clonal expansion, while multiple sclerosis showed the least, falling below healthy controls.

Each TCR transcript was tagged with a 10-nucleotide random UMI during 5'RACE. From 15-18 subjects, each sequencing run yielded over 190 million TCR-beta sequences. TCRdb reprocessed the 5' RACE reads via MiXCR and lists one record per CDR3 protein. The sample contains roughly 45,000 distinct CDR3 sequences, about an eighth of which appear only once. CDR1 is DFQATT and CDR2 is SNEGSKA in the germline V gene (reference sequence). V gave up 2 bases and J gave up 0 bases, with 11 bases separating them. The CDR3 loop spans 15 amino acids. This clonotype occurred many times. What it binds is not known. Time point meaning: longitudinal time-point 2. Libraries used 2 million unsorted PBMCs kept frozen in RNAlater.

The chain recombines TRBV20-1 with TRBJ1-5; D call uncertain. What was sequenced was PBMCs. The origin of this receptor is a male donor with HTLV-1-associated myelopathy (HAM/TSP). CDR3 bases: TGCAGTGCTAGACGCAGTCTGGATAGCAATCAGCCCCAGCATTTT. It specifies CSARRSLDSNQPQHF.